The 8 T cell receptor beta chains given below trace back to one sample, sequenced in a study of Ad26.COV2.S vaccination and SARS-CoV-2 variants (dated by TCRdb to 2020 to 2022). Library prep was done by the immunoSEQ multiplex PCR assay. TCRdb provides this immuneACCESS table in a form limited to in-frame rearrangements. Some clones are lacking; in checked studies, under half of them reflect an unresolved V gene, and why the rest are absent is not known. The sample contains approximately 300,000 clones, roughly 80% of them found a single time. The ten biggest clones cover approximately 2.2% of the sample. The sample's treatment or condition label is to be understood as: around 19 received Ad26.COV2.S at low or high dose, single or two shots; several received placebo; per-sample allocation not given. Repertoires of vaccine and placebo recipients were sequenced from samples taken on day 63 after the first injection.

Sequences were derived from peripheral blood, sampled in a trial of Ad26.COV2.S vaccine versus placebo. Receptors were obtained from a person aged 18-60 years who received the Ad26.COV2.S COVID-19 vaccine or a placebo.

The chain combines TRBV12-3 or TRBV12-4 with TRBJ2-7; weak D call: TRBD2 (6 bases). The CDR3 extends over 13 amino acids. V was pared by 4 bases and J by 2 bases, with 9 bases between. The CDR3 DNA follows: TGTGCCAGCAGTTGGGGGGAGCCCTACGAGCAGTACTTC. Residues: CASSWGEPYEQYF.

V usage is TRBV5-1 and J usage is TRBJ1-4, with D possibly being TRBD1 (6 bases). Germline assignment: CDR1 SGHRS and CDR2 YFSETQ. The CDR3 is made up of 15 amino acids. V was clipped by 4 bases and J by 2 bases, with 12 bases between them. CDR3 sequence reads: CASSLDRYTNEKLFF. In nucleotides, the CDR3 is TGCGCCAGCAGCCTCGACAGGTACACTAATGAAAAACTGTTTTTT.

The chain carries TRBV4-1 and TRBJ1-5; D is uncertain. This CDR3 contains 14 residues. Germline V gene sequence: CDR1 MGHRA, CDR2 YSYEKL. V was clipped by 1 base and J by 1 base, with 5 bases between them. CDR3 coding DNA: TGCGCCAGCAGCCAAGCCAGGAGCAATCAGCCCCAGCATTTT. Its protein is CASSQARSNQPQHF.

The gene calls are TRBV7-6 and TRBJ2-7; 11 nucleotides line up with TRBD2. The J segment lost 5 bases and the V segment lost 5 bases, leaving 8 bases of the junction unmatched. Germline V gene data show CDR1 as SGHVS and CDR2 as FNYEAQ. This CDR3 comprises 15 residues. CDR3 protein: CASSPGTSGWDEQYF. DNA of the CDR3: TGTGCCAGCAGCCCCGGGACTAGCGGCTGGGACGAGCAGTACTTC. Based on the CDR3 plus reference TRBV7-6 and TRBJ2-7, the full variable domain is GAGVSQSPRYKVTKRGQDVALRCDPISGHVSLYWYRQALGQGPEFLTYFNYEAQQDKSGLPNDRFSAERPEGSISTLTIQRTEQRDSAMYRCASSPGTSGWDEQYFGPGTRLTVT.

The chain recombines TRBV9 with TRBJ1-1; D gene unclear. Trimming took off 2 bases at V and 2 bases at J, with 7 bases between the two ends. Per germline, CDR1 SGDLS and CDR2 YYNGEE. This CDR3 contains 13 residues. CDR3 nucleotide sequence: TGTGCCAGCAGCGTGCACGCTAACACTGAAGCTTTCTTT. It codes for CASSVHANTEAFF.

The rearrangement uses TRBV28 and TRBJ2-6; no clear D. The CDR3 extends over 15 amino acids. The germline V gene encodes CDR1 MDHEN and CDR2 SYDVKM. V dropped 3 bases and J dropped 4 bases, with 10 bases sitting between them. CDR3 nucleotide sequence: TGTGCCAGCAGTTTTGAAGGGCCCGGGGCCAACGTCCTGACTTTC. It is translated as CASSFEGPGANVLTF.

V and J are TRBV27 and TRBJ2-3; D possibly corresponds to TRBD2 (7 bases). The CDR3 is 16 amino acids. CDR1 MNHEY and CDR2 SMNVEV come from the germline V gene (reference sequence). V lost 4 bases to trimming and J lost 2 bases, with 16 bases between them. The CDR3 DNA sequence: TGTGCCAGCAGTTCCCACGGCGGGGGCTTCACAGATACGCAGTATTTT. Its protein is CASSSHGGGFTDTQYF.

This CDR3 reads CASRPTENYGYTF. CDR3 bases: TGTGCCAGCAGGCCCACAGAGAACTATGGCTACACCTTC. This chain links TRBV6-5 with TRBJ1-2; no firm D call. The V gene's germline CDR1 is MNHEY and CDR2 SVGAGI. Trimming pared 6 bases from V and 2 bases from J, leaving 10 bases between. The length of the CDR3 is 13 residues.